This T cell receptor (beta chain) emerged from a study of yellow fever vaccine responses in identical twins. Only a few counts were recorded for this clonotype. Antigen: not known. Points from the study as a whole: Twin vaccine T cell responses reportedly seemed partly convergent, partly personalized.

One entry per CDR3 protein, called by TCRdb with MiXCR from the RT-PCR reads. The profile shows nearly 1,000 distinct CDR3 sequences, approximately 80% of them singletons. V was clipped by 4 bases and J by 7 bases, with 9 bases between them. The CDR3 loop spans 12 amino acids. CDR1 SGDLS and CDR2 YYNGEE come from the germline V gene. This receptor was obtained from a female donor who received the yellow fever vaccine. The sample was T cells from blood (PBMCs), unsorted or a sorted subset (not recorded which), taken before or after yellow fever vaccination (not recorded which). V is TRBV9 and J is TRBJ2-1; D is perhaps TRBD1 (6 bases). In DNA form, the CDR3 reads TGTGCCAGCAGCCCTGGACAGAATGAGCAGTTCTTC. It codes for CASSPGQNEQFF.